One sample yielded the 22 T cell receptor beta chains listed below, sequenced in a study of T cell responses to AZD1222 COVID-19 vaccine. The assay was immunoSEQ multiplex PCR, and TCRdb's table has in-frame clones only and misses some. This sample has roughly 150,000 clones, with around 91% found just once. The sample consisted of peripheral blood, taken on day 0 of AZD1222 vaccination. The receptors were gathered from an adult in good health.

The chain links TRBV30 to TRBJ1-1; 8 bases align to TRBD1. This CDR3 region has 13 residues. V was clipped by 0 bases and J by 7 bases; unmatched bases: 4. CDR1 is GTSNPN and CDR2 is SVGIG in the germline V gene (reference sequence). As DNA, the CDR3 is TGTGCCTGGAGTGTGCAGGGGGCGGTTGAAGCTTTCTTT. It is translated as CAWSVQGAVEAFF.

This chain uses TRBV11-3 with TRBJ2-2; D possibly corresponds to TRBD2 (5 bases). CDR1 and CDR2 from the germline V gene are SGHNT and YENEEA. Trimming shortened V by 5 bases and J by 6 bases, and 10 bases separated the two germline ends. CDR3 length: 13 residues. CDR3 sequence reads: CASSPQEAGELFF. The CDR3 DNA reads TGTGCCAGCAGCCCCCAGGAGGCCGGGGAGCTGTTTTTT.

This clone was picked up one time. The chain links TRBV5-1 to TRBJ1-1; D is unresolved. Trimming left V 6 bases short and J 1 base short, with 4 bases between. Germline CDR1 SGHRS, CDR2 YFSETQ. This CDR3 has 11 residues. CDR3 sequence (DNA): TGCGCCAGCAAGGGGAACACTGAAGCTTTCTTT. Amino acids: CASKGNTEAFF.

The chain uses TRBV28 and TRBJ2-6; 9 bases are a match to TRBD1. V trimming: 3 bases; J trimming: 0 bases; junction bases outside the gene matches: 9. Germline-derived CDR1 and CDR2 are MDHEN and SYDVKM. The CDR3 covers 19 residues. This CDR3 reads CASSFWGQGSFSGANVLTF. As DNA, the CDR3 is TGTGCCAGCAGTTTTTGGGGACAGGGCTCCTTCTCTGGGGCCAACGTCCTGACTTTC. Combining the CDR3 with reference TRBV28 and TRBJ2-6 gives the whole variable domain DVKVTQSSRYLVKRTGEKVFLECVQDMDHENMFWYRQDPGLGLRLIYFSYDVKMKEKGDIPEGYSVSREKKERFSLILESASTNQTSMYLCASSFWGQGSFSGANVLTFGAGSRLTVL.

The J gene is TRBJ2-2, the V gene TRBV4-3, with 9 bases matching TRBD1. CDR1 is LGHNA, CDR2 YSLEER, per germline. The CDR3 runs to 17 residues. V trimming: 0 bases; J trimming: 1 base; junction bases outside the gene matches: 3. In DNA form, the CDR3 reads TGCGCCAGCAGCCAAGATTCGGGACAGGGGAACACCGGGGAGCTGTTTTTT. It yields the protein CASSQDSGQGNTGELFF.

The chain recombines TRBV4-3 with TRBJ2-1; D is perhaps TRBD1 or TRBD2 (5 bases each). This CDR3 is 15 amino acids long. From germline, CDR1 is LGHNA and CDR2 YSLEER. V was shortened by 0 bases and J by 5 bases, with 11 bases between the two germline ends. CDR3 amino acids: CASSQDPGQDNEQFF. Written as DNA, the CDR3 is TGCGCCAGCAGCCAAGATCCGGGGCAAGACAATGAGCAGTTCTTC.

The chain couples TRBV5-1 to TRBJ1-2; the D gene is possibly TRBD1 (6 bases). The V gene's germline CDR1 is SGHRS and CDR2 YFSETQ. CDR3 length: 14 amino acids. The V and J ends lost 4 bases and 5 bases respectively, with 15 bases between them. The CDR3 DNA is TGCGCCAGCAGCCCAATACAGGGTCTTTATGGCTACACCTTC. Encoded protein: CASSPIQGLYGYTF.

The V and J genes are TRBV2 and TRBJ2-3; 13 bases map to TRBD2. CDR3 length: 16 amino acids. Germline V gene lookup returns CDR1 SNHLY and CDR2 FYNNEI. Germline trimming cut 6 bases from V and 0 bases from J; bases unmatched to any gene: 3. The CDR3 nucleotides read TGTGCCAGCAGCACTAGCGGGAGGGACAGCACAGATACGCAGTATTTT. This sequence encodes CASSTSGRDSTDTQYF.

V gene TRBV28 combines with J gene TRBJ2-7; D is uncertain. CDR1 is MDHEN, CDR2 SYDVKM, per germline. The length of the CDR3 is 13 residues. V lost 6 bases to trimming and J lost 3 bases, with 12 bases between them. In DNA form, the CDR3 reads TGTGCCAGCAGACGAAACCAGGACTACGAGCAGTACTTC. This codes for CASRRNQDYEQYF.

The V call is TRBV9, the J call TRBJ1-5; no clear D gene. Trimming took off 2 bases at V and 7 bases at J, with 10 bases between the two ends. CDR3 length equals 13 residues. Germline CDR1 reads SGDLS; CDR2 reads YYNGEE. The CDR3 nucleotides read TGTGCCAGCAGCGTGGACGTTGGGCAGCCCCAGCATTTT. Translation: CASSVDVGQPQHF.

This chain joins TRBV6-2 or TRBV6-3 and TRBJ2-2, with D unclear. The CDR3 totals 13 residues. Germline CDR1 is MNHEY and CDR2 is SVGEGT. Trimming pared 4 bases from V and 0 bases from J, leaving 3 bases between. DNA for the CDR3: TGTGCCAGCAGTTGGGCGAACACCGGGGAGCTGTTTTTT. This gives the protein CASSWANTGELFF.

The chain combines TRBV27 with TRBJ2-7; TRBD1 aligns across 7 bases. V trimming: 5 bases; J trimming: 11 bases; junction bases outside the gene matches: 9. The germline CDR1 and CDR2 sequences are MNHEY and SMNVEV (reference sequence). The CDR3 is made up of 12 amino acids. For the CDR3, the DNA is TGTGCCAGCAGTGCCCAACTAGGACAGGAGTACTTC. Its protein product is CASSAQLGQEYF.

This clone was seen a few times. V gene TRBV19 combines with J gene TRBJ1-4; D perhaps matches TRBD1 (6 bases). Germline CDR1 reads LNHDA; CDR2 reads SQIVND (reference sequence). The CDR3 sequence is 14 residues long. The germline V and J ends were trimmed by 5 bases and 6 bases, with 13 bases remaining between them. CDR3 region: CASSRTVFDEKLFF. The CDR3 region has the DNA TGTGCCAGTAGTCGGACAGTGTTTGATGAAAAACTGTTTTTT.

The chain links TRBV7-2 to TRBJ2-7; D not certain. Trimming cost V 1 base and J 9 bases, with 19 bases left between them. Germline CDR1 reads SGHTA; CDR2 reads FQGNSA. CDR3 length equals 15 residues. This CDR3 is CASSLGGRSSDRQYF. The CDR3 DNA is TGTGCCAGCAGCTTAGGGGGTCGCAGCTCCGATCGGCAGTACTTC. The variable domain in full, with the rest retrieved from reference TRBV7-2 and TRBJ2-7, is GAGVSQSPSNKVTEKGKDVELRCDPISGHTALYWYRQSLGQGLEFLIYFQGNSAPDKSGLPSDRFSAERTGGSVSTLTIQRTQQEDSAVYLCASSLGGRSSDRQYFGPGTRLTVT.

This chain uses TRBV12-2 with TRBJ2-1; the table's D call, TRBD2, was not checked against the DNA. TRBV12-2 is a pseudogene. The CDR3 runs 15 residues. This CDR3 reads CASRLSSPSRDEQFF. The CDR3 region has the DNA TGTGCAAGTCGCTTATCCTCCCCTAGCCGAGATGAGCAGTTCTTC.

This chain joins TRBV9 and TRBJ2-1; D is possibly TRBD1 (6 bases). Deletions cut 1 base from V and 8 bases from J, with 16 bases between. Looked up from germline, CDR1 is SGDLS and CDR2 is YYNGEE. The CDR3 contains 15 residues. The CDR3 protein is CASSVLINRADEQFF. The CDR3 DNA reads TGTGCCAGCAGCGTACTTATTAACAGGGCGGATGAGCAGTTCTTC.

The V gene is TRBV6-5, the J gene TRBJ2-2, with 11 bases fitting TRBD1. CDR3 size: 15 residues. J gave up 4 bases and V 2 bases, and 0 bases lay outside the gene matches. Germline CDR1 reads MNHEY; CDR2 reads SVGAGI. For the CDR3, the DNA is TGTGCCAGCAGTTACGGGACAGGGGGCACCGGGGAGCTGTTTTTT. Amino acid sequence: CASSYGTGGTGELFF.

The rearrangement joins TRBV7-2 to TRBJ1-4; possibly TRBD1 for D (6 bases). Germline CDR1 is SGHTA and CDR2 is FQGNSA. The V and J ends lost 5 bases and 8 bases respectively, with 18 bases between them. The CDR3 length is 15 residues. This CDR3 is CASSQRGGRREKLFF. DNA for the CDR3: TGTGCCAGCAGCCAGAGGGGGGGGAGGAGGGAAAAACTGTTTTTT.

The J gene is TRBJ1-5, the V gene TRBV28; no definite D call. V lost 3 bases and J lost 1, with 7 bases in between. CDR3 length equals 14 residues. CDR1 MDHEN and CDR2 SYDVKM come from the germline V gene. The CDR3 coding sequence is TGTGCCAGCAGTTTCGGGCTCAGCAATCAGCCCCAGCATTTT. Amino acids: CASSFGLSNQPQHF.

The V gene is TRBV28, the J gene TRBJ2-3, with D maybe TRBD2 (6 bases). Trimming removed 7 bases from V and 2 bases from J, with 10 bases in between. The CDR3 extends over 13 amino acids. Germline V gene data show CDR1 as MDHEN and CDR2 as SYDVKM. CDR3 sequence reads: CASTGLYTDTQYF. Here the CDR3 DNA reads TGTGCCAGCACTGGACTATACACAGATACGCAGTATTTT.

This chain links TRBV5-1 with TRBJ1-1; perhaps TRBD1 as D (5 bases). V was cut by 0 bases and J by 6 bases, with 12 bases left in between. The germline V gene encodes CDR1 SGHRS and CDR2 YFSETQ. The CDR3 is made up of 14 amino acids. The CDR3 loop reads CASSLVSGRAEAFF. DNA for the CDR3: TGCGCCAGCAGCTTGGTGTCGGGGCGGGCTGAAGCTTTCTTT.

The V call is TRBV28, the J call TRBJ2-2, with D possibly TRBD2 on 5 matching bases. The V end was cut by 3 bases, the J end by 13 bases, with 21 bases between. CDR1 and CDR2 (germline): MDHEN, SYDVKM. The CDR3 loop spans 15 amino acids. The CDR3 nucleotides are TGTGCCAGCAGTTTTGTGACTACACTCTACCCCACGCTGTTTTTT. This gives the protein CASSFVTTLYPTLFF.